This record covers a single T cell receptor (beta chain). Its specificity is unknown. Different DNA sequences within this sample yield the same CDR3. The data stem from a study of shared clonotypes between healthy human individuals. Study as a whole: Per donor, CD8 memory used one plate, CD8 naive used two, CD4 memory used three and CD4 naive used three.

Whole-study results and caveats: Sorted-subset sequencing, rarefaction showed, was incomplete despite large depth.

Each subset's genomic DNA was shared equally among a number of immunoSEQ plates. This table comes from immunoSEQ multiplex PCR, and its TCRdb copy is limited to in-frame clones, with some not included. Seen here are about 2.1 million clones, 90% to 95% observed once, and the top ten hold more than 1.5%. V trimming: 0 bases; J trimming: 3 bases; junction bases outside the gene matches: 6. The CDR3 covers 17 residues. CDR1 is MNHEY, CDR2 SMNVEV, per germline (reference sequence). Naive-designated CD8 cells lacked CD45RO, were positively enriched for CCR7, and omitted terminally differentiated effector memory CD45RA+ cells.

Sequenced input: naive CD8+ T cells from PBMCs. This TCR came from a man in his late teens or twenties in good health. Some clones in this sample may be carry-over from other donors' samples. The chain links TRBV27 to TRBJ2-1, with TRBD1 identical over 9 bases. CDR3 sequence (DNA): TGTGCCAGCAGTTTATCGCCGGGGACAGGGAACTACAATGAGCAGTTCTTC. As protein: CASSLSPGTGNYNEQFF.